This T cell receptor (beta chain) was identified in a study of blood T cell repertoires in COVID-19. Study at large: T cells, B-cell-depleted T cells, or PBMCs supplied cDNA or gDNA.

Participants were placed into cohorts based on the clinical history they reported. In the authors' workflow: Reference gene primer amplification gave nucleated cell count estimates. The table came from immunoSEQ multiplex PCR; TCRdb's copy has only in-frame clones and leaves some out. V and J calls and clone size are copied from that table; D and trimming were computed from the DNA. Of about 320,000 clones listed, 90% are singletons. Per the germline V gene, CDR1 is MNHNS and CDR2 is SASEGT. This CDR3 spans 15 amino acids. Trimming removed 2 bases from V and 6 bases from J, with 16 bases in between. The V and J genes are TRBV6-1 and TRBJ1-2; weak D call: TRBD1 (5 bases). The receptor's source is a woman aged 30 to 39 who had been exposed to COVID-19. The sequenced material came from PBMCs or T cells enriched from blood (not recorded which). In DNA, the CDR3 is TGTGCCAGCAGTGAATTAGGCAGGGTATCTGATGGCTACACCTTC. Translating it yields CASSELGRVSDGYTF.